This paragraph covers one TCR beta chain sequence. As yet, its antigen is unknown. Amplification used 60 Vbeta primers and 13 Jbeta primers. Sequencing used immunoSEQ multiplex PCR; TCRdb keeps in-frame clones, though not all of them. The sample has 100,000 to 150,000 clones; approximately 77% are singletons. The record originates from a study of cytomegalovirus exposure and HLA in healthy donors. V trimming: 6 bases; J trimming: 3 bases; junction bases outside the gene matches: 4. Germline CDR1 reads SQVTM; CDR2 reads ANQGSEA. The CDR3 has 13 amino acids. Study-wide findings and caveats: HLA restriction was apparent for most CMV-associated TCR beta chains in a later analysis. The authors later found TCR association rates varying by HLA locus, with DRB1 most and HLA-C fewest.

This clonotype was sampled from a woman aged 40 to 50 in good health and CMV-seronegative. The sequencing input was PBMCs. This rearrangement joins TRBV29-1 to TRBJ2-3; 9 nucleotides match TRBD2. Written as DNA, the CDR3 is TGCAGCGTAAGCGGGGGGAAAACAGATACGCAGTATTTT. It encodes CSVSGGKTDTQYF.